This TCR beta chain was captured in a study of early T cells in non-severe SARS-CoV-2 infection. Study conclusions and caveats: Anti-spike CD8 specificities were favored by VDJdb matching, whose results missed private and CD4 specificities.

This clonotype was detected only once. Its antigen remains unidentified. Individual cDNA molecules received unique molecular identifiers during library preparation. Via MiXCR, TCRdb re-called the 5' RACE reads, giving one row per CDR3 protein. The table shows tens of thousands of distinct CDR3 sequences, with around 6% occurring only once. This TCR was sampled from an adult who was a healthcare worker with PCR-confirmed SARS-CoV-2 infection or an uninfected control (not recorded which). What was sequenced was whole blood.

CDR3 in DNA: TGTGCCAGCCAGCTAGCAACTAATGAAAAACTGTTTTTT. Its translation: CASQLATNEKLFF. This rearrangement joins TRBV6-6 to TRBJ1-4, with D unresolved. Germline CDR1 and CDR2: MNHNY and SVGAGI (reference sequence). V lost 8 bases to trimming and J lost 0 bases, with 7 bases between them. This CDR3 has 13 residues.